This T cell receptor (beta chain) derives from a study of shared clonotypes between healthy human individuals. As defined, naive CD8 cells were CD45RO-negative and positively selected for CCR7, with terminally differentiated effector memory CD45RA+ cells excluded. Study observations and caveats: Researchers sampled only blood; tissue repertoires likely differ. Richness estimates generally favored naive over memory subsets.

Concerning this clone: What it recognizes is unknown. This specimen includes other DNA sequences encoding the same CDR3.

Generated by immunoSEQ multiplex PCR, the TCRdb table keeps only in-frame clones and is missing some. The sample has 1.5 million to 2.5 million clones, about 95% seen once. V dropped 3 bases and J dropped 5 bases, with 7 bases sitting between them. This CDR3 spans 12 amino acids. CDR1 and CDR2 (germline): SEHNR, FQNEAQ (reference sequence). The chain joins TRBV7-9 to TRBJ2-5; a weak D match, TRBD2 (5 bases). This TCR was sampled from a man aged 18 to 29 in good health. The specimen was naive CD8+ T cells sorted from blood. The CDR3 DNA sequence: TGTGCCAGCAGCTTTGGGGAGGAGACCCAGTACTTC. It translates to CASSFGEETQYF. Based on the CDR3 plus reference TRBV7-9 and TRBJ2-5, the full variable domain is DTGVSQNPRHKITKRGQNVTFRCDPISEHNRLYWYRQTLGQGPEFLTYFQNEAQLEKSRLLSDRFSAERPKGSFSTLEIQRTEQGDSAMYLCASSFGEETQYFGPGTRLLVL.